This is a list of T cell receptor beta chains from one sample in a study of shared clonotypes between healthy human individuals. The table came from immunoSEQ multiplex PCR; TCRdb's copy has only in-frame clones and leaves some out. The sample records approximately 2.5 million clones, around nine tenths being singletons. Sequencing was performed on naive CD4+ T cells sorted from blood. The receptor set was obtained from a man aged 18-30 years in good health. Each CDR3 is given with its conserved first and last residue. Fields, in order: D gene, J gene, clone size, V gene, CDR3 DNA, CDR3 protein. A D gene is named only where the DNA matches it firmly. Not every row has a clone size; where given, it reads once, few, many or a size class.

.,TRBJ2-2,once,TRBV5-1,TGCGCCAGCAGCTTGGTCCCGGGGACCGGGGAGCTGTTTTTT,CASSLVPGTGELFF
TRBD2,TRBJ2-3,.,TRBV2,TGTGCCAGCAGTGTTAATAGCGGGGAAACAGATACGCAGTATTTT,CASSVNSGETDTQYF
.,TRBJ1-3,.,TRBV5-1,TGCGCCAGCAGCGTTGGAGGGCGGGGAGGAAACACCATATATTTT,CASSVGGRGGNTIYF
TRBD1,TRBJ1-4,once,TRBV19,TGTGCCAGTAAGGGACAGGGTACGGATGAAAAACTGTTTTTT,CASKGQGTDEKLFF
.,TRBJ2-6,once,TRBV10-1,TGCGCCAGCAGTGTCACGGGGTTTGGGGCCAACGTCCTGACTTTC,CASSVTGFGANVLTF
TRBD1,TRBJ2-1,.,TRBV18,TGTGCCAGCTCCCGATCGGGACAGGGTGGGAATGAGCAGTTCTTC,CASSRSGQGGNEQFF
.,TRBJ1-4,.,TRBV11-2,TGTGCCAGCAGCTCTCTGATTGAAAAACTGTTTTTT,CASSSLIEKLFF
.,TRBJ1-5,.,TRBV6-5,TGTGCCAGCAGTTACGGGGGGCGCCAGCCCCAGCATTTT,CASSYGGRQPQHF
.,TRBJ1-4,.,TRBV19,TGTGCCAGTAGTGTAACACGTAGGGGCACTAATGAAAAACTGTTTTTT,CASSVTRRGTNEKLFF
.,TRBJ1-5,.,TRBV10-2,TGCGCCAGCAGTGGACAGTCTAATCAGCCCCAGCATTTT,CASSGQSNQPQHF
.,TRBJ2-5,.,TRBV11-2,TGTGCCAGCAGCTTAGTTGCAGTCAGAGGGCGAGAGACCCAGTACTTC,CASSLVAVRGRETQYF
.,TRBJ2-2,.,TRBV5-1,TGCGCCAGCAGCTCGGGACGGGTCACCGGGGAGCTGTTTTTT,CASSSGRVTGELFF
.,TRBJ1-5,once,TRBV4-1,TGCGCCAGCAGCCAAGATCCGGCTAGGCAGCCCCAGCATTTT,CASSQDPARQPQHF
TRBD1,TRBJ2-2,.,TRBV6-1,TGTGCCAGCAGGGGTGGACAGGGGAACACCGGGGAGCTGTTTTTT,CASRGGQGNTGELFF
TRBD1,TRBJ1-6,.,TRBV7-9,TGTGCCAGCAGCACGGGACAGGGGGCTAATTCACCCCTCCACTTT,CASSTGQGANSPLHF
TRBD2,TRBJ2-3,.,TRBV4-1,TGCGCCAGCAGCCAAGAGGGTCCGGGCGGGGGGACCCCTAACACAGATACGCAGTATTTT,CASSQEGPGGGTPNTDTQYF
.,TRBJ1-3,.,TRBV6-5,TGTGCCAGCAGTTCCGGGACAAGAGAAAACACCATATATTTT,CASSSGTRENTIYF
TRBD1,TRBJ1-4,.,TRBV28,TGTGCCAGCAGTTTGGGAGAGACAGGGAGTAAGTTCTGGGATGAAAAACTGTTTTTT,CASSLGETGSKFWDEKLFF
.,TRBJ1-5,.,TRBV7-2,TGTGCCAGCAGCTCCAGACAGTCCAATCAGCCCCAGCATTTT,CASSSRQSNQPQHF
.,TRBJ2-5,.,TRBV10-3,TGTGCCATCAGCGGGGGACCAGAAAAAGAGACCCAGTACTTC,CAISGGPEKETQYF
TRBD1,TRBJ1-5,few,TRBV5-1,TGCGCCAGCAGCCTGGCCGGGACAGTCAATCAGCCCCAGCATTTT,CASSLAGTVNQPQHF
.,TRBJ2-5,.,TRBV5-1,TGCGCCAGCAGCTTGACAGGAGAGACCCAGTACTTC,CASSLTGETQYF
TRBD1,TRBJ2-6,.,TRBV19,TGTGCCAGTCTCGTGGGGACAGGGGTCGCTGGGGCCAACGTCCTGACTTTC,CASLVGTGVAGANVLTF
.,TRBJ2-1,.,TRBV19,TGTGCCAGTAGTATCTGGCTAACTAATGAGCAGTTCTTC,CASSIWLTNEQFF
TRBD1,TRBJ2-7,.,TRBV28,TGTGCCACTCAGGGGGAGACCTACGAGCAGTACTTC,CATQGETYEQYF